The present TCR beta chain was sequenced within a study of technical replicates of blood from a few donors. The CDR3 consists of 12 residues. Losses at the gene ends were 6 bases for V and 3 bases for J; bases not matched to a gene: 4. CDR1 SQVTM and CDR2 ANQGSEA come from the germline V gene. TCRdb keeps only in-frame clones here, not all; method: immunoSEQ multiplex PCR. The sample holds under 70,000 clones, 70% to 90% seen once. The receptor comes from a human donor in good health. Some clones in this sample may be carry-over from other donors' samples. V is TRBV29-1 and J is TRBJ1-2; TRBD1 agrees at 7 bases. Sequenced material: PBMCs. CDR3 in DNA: TGCAGCGTCGCAACAGGGGACTATGGCTACACCTTC. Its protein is CSVATGDYGYTF.